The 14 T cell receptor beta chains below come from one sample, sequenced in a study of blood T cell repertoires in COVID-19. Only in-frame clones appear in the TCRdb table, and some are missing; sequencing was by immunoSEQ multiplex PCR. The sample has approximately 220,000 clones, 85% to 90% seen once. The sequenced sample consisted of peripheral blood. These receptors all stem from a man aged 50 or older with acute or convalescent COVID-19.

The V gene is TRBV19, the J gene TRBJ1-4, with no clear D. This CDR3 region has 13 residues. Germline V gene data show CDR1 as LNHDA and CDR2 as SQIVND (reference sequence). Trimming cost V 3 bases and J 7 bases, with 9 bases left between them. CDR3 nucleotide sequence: TGTGCCAGTAGTATGGCCGATTTTGAAAAACTGTTTTTT. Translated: CASSMADFEKLFF.

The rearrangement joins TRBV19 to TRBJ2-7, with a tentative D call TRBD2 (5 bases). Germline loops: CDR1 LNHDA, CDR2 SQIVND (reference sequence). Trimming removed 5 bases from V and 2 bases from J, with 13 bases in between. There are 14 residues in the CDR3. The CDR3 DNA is TGTGCCAGTAGTCCCAGACGGACTGCCTACGAGCAGTACTTC. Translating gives CASSPRRTAYEQYF.

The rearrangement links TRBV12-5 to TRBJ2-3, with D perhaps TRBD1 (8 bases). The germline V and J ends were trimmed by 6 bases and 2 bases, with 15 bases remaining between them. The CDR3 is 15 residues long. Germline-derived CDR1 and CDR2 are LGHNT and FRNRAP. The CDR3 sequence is CASGGGTGHTDTQYF. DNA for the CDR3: TGTGCTAGTGGGGGGGGGACAGGCCACACAGATACGCAGTATTTT. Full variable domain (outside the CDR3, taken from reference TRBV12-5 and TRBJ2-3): DARVTQTPRHKVTEMGQEVTMRCQPILGHNTVFWYRQTMMQGLELLAYFRNRAPLDDSGMPKDRFSAEMPDATLATLKIQPSEPRDSAVYFCASGGGTGHTDTQYFGPGTRLTVL.

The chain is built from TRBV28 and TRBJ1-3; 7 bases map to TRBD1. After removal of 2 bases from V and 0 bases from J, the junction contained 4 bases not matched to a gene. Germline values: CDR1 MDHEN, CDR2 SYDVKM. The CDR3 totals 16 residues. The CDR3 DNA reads TGTGCCAGCAGTTTACAGGGGGAGCTCTCTGGAAACACCATATATTTT. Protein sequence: CASSLQGELSGNTIYF.

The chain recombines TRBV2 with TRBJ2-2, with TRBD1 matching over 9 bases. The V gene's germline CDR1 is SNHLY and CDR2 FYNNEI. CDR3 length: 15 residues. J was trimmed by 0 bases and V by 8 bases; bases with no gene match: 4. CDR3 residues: CASRGQGTNTGELFF. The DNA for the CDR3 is TGTGCCAGCCGGGGACAGGGAACGAACACCGGGGAGCTGTTTTTT.

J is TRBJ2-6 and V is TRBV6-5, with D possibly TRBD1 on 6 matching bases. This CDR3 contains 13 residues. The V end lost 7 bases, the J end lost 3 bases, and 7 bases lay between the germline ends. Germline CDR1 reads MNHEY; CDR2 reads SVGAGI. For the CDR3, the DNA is TGTGCCAGCAAGGGGGTTGGGGCCAACGTCCTGACTTTC. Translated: CASKGVGANVLTF.

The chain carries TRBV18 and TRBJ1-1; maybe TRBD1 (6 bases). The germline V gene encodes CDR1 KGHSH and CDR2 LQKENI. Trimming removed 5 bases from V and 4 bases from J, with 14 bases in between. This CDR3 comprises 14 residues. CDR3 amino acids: CASSDQGQGTEAFF. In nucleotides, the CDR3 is TGTGCCAGCTCAGACCAGGGGCAGGGCACTGAAGCTTTCTTT.

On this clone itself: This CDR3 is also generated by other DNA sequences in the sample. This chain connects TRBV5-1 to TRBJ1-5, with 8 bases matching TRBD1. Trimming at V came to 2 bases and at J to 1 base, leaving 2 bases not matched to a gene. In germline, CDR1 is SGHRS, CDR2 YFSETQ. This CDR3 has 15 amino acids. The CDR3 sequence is CASSLQGGSNQPQHF. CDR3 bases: TGCGCCAGCAGCTTACAGGGGGGGAGCAATCAGCCCCAGCATTTT. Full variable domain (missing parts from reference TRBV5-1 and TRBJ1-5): KAGVTQTPRYLIKTRGQQVTLSCSPISGHRSVSWYQQTPGQGLQFLFEYFSETQRNKGNFPGRFSGRQFSNSRSEMNVSTLELGDSALYLCASSLQGGSNQPQHFGDGTRLSIL.

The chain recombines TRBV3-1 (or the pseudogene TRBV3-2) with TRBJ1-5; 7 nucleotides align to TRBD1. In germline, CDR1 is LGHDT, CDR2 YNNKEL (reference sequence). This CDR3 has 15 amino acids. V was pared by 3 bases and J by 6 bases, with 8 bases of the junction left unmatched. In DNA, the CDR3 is TGTGCCAGCAGCCAGTCGGCAGGGGGAAGTCAGCCCCAGCATTTT. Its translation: CASSQSAGGSQPQHF.

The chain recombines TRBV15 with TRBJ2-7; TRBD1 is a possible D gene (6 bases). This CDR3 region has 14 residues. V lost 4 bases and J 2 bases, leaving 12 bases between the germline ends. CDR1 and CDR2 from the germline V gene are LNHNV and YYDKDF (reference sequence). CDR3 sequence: CATSKRAGAYEQYF. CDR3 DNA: TGTGCCACCAGCAAGAGGGCAGGGGCCTACGAGCAGTACTTC.

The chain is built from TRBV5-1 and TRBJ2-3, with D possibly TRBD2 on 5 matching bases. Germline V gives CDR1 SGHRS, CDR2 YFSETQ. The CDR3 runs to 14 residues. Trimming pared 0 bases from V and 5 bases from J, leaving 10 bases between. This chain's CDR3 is CASSLVRGQDTQYF. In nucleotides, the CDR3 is TGCGCCAGCAGCTTGGTGAGAGGGCAAGATACGCAGTATTTT.

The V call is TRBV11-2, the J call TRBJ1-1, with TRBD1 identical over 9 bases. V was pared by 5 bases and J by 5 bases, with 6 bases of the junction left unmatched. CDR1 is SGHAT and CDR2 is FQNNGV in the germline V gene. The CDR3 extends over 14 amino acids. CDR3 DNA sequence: TGTGCCAGCAGCCTGGACAGGGGAACGACTGAAGCTTTCTTT. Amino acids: CASSLDRGTTEAFF.

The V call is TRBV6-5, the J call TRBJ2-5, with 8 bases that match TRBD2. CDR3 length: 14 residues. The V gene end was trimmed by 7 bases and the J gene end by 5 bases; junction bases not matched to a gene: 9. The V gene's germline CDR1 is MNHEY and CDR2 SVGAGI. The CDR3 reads CASNPLRGAETQYF. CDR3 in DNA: TGTGCCAGCAACCCCCTGCGGGGGGCCGAGACCCAGTACTTC.

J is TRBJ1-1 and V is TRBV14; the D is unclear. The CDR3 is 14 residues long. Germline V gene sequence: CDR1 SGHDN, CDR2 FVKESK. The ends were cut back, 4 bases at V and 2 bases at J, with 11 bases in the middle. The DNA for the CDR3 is TGTGCCAGCAGCCGAATACAGACAAACACTGAAGCTTTCTTT. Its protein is CASSRIQTNTEAFF.